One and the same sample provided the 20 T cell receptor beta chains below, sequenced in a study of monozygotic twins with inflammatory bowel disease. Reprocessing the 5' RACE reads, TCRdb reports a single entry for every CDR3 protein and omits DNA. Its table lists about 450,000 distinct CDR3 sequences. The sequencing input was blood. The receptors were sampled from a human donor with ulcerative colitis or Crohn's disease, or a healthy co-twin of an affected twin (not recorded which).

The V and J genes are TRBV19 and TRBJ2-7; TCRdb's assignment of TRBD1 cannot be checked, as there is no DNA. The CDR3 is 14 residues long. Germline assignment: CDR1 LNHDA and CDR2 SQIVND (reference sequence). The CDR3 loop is CASSSTGQPYEQYF.

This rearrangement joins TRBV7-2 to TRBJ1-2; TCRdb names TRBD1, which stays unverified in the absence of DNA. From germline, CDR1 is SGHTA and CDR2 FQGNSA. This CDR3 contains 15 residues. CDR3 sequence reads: CASSLSDTGIGGYTF.

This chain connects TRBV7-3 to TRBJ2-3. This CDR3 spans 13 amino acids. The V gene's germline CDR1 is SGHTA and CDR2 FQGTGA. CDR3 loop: CASSLIGTDTQYF.

CDR3 amino acids: CSATGDIQRNTGELFF. The chain combines TRBV20-1 with TRBJ2-2; lacking DNA, the TRBD1 call made by TCRdb goes unchecked. Germline V gives CDR1 DFQATT, CDR2 SNEGSKA (reference sequence). The CDR3 covers 16 residues.

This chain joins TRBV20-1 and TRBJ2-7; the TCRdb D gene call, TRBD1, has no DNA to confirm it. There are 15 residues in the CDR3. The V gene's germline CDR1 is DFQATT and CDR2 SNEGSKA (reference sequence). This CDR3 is CSATAGTGAVYEQYF.

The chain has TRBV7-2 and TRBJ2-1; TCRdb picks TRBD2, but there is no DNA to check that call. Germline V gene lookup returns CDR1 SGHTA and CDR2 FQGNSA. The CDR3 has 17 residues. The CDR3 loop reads CASSSSIADPSYNEQFF.

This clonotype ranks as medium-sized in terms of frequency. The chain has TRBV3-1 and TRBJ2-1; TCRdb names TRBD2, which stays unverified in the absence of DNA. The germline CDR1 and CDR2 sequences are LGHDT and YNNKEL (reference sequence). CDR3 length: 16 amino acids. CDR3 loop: CASSREGLAGYNEQFF.

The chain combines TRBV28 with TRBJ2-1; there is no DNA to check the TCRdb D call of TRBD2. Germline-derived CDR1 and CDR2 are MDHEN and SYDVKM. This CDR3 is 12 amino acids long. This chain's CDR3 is CASSTSLSEQFF.

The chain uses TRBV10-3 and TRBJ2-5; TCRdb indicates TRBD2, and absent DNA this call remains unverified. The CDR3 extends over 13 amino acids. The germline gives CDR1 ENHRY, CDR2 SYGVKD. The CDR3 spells CASQAGTQETQYF.

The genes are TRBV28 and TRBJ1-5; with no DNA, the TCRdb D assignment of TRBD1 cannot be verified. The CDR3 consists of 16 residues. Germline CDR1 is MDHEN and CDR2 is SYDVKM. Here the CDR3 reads CASTPGSIYKNQPQHF.

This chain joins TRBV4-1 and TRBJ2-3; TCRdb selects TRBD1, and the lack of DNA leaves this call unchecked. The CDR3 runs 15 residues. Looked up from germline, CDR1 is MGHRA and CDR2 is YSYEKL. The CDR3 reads CASSQEPGWADTQYF.

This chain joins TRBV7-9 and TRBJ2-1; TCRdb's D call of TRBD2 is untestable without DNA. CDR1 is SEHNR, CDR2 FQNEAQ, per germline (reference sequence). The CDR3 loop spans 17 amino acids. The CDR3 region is CASSPQARTSGANEQFF. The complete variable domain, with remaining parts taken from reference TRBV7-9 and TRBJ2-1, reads DTGVSQNPRHKITKRGQNVTFRCDPISEHNRLYWYRQTLGQGPEFLTYFQNEAQLEKSRLLSDRFSAERPKGSFSTLEIQRTEQGDSAMYLCASSPQARTSGANEQFFGPGTRLTVL.

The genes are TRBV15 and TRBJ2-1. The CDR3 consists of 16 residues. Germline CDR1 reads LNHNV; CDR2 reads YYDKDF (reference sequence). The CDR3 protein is CATRREYGESYNEQFF.

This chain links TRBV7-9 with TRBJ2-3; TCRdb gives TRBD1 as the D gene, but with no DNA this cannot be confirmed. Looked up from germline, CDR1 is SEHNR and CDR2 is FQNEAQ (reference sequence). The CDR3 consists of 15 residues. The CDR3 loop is CASSLLGQPPDTQYF.

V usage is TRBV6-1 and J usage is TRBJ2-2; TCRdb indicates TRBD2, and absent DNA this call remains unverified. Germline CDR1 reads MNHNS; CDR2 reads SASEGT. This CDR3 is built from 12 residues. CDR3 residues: CASGTSGGELFF.

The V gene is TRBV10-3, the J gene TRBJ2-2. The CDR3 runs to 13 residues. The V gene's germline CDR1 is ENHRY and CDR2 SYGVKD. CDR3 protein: CAIRGNNGGELFF.

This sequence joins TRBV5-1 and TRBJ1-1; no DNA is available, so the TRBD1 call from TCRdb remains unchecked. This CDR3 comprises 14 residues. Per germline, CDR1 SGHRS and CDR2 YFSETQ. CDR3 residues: CASSYSGTDTEAFF. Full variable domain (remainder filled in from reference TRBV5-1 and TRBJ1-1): KAGVTQTPRYLIKTRGQQVTLSCSPISGHRSVSWYQQTPGQGLQFLFEYFSETQRNKGNFPGRFSGRQFSNSRSEMNVSTLELGDSALYLCASSYSGTDTEAFFGQGTRLTVV.

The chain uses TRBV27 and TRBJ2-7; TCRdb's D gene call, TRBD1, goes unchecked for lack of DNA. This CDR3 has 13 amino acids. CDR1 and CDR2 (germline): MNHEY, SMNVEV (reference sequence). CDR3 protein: CASSSATPGEQYF.

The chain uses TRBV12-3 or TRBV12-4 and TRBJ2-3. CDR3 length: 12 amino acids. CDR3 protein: CASSLTGDQQYF.

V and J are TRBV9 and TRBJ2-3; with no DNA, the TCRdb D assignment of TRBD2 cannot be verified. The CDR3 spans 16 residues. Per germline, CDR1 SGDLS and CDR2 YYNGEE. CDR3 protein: CASSVEGLAGGDTQYF.